This TCR beta chain was found in a study of technical replicates of blood from a few donors. The CDR3 is 13 residues long. Germline CDR1 reads SGDLS; CDR2 reads YYNGEE. V shed 0 bases and J shed 7 bases, with 7 bases lying between them. Sequenced by immunoSEQ multiplex PCR; TCRdb stores in-frame clones only, minus some. The table shows around 62,000 clones, with 95% to 98% occurring only once. The sample taken for sequencing was T cells isolated from PBMCs. This receptor was obtained from a human donor in good health. The gene calls are TRBV9 and TRBJ1-4; D unresolved. The DNA for the CDR3 is TGTGCCAGCAGCGTAGGAACATCTGAAAAACTGTTTTTT. Protein: CASSVGTSEKLFF.